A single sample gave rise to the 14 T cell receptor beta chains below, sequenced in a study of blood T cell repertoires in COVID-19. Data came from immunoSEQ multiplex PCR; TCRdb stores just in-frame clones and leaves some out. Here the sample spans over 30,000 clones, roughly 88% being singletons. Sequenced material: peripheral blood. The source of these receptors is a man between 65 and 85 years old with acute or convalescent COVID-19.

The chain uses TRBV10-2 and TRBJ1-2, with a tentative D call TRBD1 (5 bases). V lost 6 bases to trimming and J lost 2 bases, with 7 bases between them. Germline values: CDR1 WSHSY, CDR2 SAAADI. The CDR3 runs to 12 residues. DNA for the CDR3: TGCGCCAGCAGGCAGGGCAACTATGGCTACACCTTC. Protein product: CASRQGNYGYTF.

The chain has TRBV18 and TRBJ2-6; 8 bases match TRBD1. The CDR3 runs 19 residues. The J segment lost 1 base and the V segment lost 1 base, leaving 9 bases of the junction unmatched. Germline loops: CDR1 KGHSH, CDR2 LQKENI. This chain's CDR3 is CASSPLRQGSSSGANVLTF. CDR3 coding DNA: TGTGCCAGCTCACCACTTCGACAGGGGTCCTCGTCTGGGGCCAACGTCCTGACTTTC.

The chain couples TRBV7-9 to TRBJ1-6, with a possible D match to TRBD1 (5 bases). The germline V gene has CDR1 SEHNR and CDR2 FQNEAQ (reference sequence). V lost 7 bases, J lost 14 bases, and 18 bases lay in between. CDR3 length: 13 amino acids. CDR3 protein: CASTPDGAPTLHF. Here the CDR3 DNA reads TGTGCCAGCACCCCTGATGGGGCCCCAACCCTCCACTTT.

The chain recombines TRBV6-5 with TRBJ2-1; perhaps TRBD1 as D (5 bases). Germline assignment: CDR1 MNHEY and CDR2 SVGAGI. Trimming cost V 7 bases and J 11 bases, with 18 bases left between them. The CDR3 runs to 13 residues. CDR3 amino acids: CASNNQGSGKQFF. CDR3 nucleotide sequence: TGTGCCAGCAACAACCAGGGTTCTGGGAAGCAGTTCTTC.

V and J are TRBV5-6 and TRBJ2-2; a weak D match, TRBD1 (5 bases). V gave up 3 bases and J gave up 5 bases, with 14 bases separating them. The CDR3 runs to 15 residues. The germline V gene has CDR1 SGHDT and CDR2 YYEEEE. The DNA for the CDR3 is TGTGCCAGCAGCTGGACCCTCAGGGAAACCGGGGAGCTGTTTTTT. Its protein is CASSWTLRETGELFF.

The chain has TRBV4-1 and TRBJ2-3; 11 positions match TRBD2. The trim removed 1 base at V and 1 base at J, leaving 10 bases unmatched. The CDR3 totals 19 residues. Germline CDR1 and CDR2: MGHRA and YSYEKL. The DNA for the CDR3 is TGCGCCAGCAGCCAAGCGGCTAGCGGGAGGTTACGGGGCACAGATACGCAGTATTTT. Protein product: CASSQAASGRLRGTDTQYF.

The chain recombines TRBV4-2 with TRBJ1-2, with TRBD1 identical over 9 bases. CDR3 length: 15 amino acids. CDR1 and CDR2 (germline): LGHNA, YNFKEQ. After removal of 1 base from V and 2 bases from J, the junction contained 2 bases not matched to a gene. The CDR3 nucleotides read TGTGCCAGCAGCCAAGGAGGACAGGGGAACTATGGCTACACCTTC. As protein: CASSQGGQGNYGYTF.

The CDR3 reads CASSLGTVDSPLHF. In DNA form, the CDR3 reads TGCGCCAGCAGCCTGGGGACAGTGGATTCACCCCTCCACTTT. V and J are TRBV5-1 and TRBJ1-6, with 7 bases aligning to TRBD1. Germline assignment: CDR1 SGHRS and CDR2 YFSETQ. There are 14 residues in the CDR3. J lost 8 bases, V lost 4 bases, and 6 bases had no gene match. Using reference TRBV5-1 and TRBJ1-6 for the parts outside the CDR3, the full variable domain is KAGVTQTPRYLIKTRGQQVTLSCSPISGHRSVSWYQQTPGQGLQFLFEYFSETQRNKGNFPGRFSGRQFSNSRSEMNVSTLELGDSALYLCASSLGTVDSPLHFGNGTRLTVT.

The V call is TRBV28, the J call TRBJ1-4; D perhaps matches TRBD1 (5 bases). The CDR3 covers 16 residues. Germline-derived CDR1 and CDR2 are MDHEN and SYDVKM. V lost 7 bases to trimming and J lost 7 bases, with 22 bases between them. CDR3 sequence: CASISGDGAGIEKLFF. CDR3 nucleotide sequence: TGTGCCAGCATTTCGGGGGACGGGGCGGGGATTGAAAAACTGTTTTTT. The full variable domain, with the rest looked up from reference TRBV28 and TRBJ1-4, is DVKVTQSSRYLVKRTGEKVFLECVQDMDHENMFWYRQDPGLGLRLIYFSYDVKMKEKGDIPEGYSVSREKKERFSLILESASTNQTSMYLCASISGDGAGIEKLFFGSGTQLSVL.

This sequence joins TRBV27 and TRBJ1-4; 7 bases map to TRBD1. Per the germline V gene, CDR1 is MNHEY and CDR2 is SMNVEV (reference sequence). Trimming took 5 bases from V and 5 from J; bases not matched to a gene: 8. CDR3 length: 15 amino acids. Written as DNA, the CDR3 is TGTGCCAGCAGTCCCCGGAGGGGGCCAAATGAAAAACTGTTTTTT. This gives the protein CASSPRRGPNEKLFF. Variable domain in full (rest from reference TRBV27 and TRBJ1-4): EAQVTQNPRYLITVTGKKLTVTCSQNMNHEYMSWYRQDPGLGLRQIYYSMNVEVTDKGDVPEGYKVSRKEKRNFPLILESPSPNQTSLYFCASSPRRGPNEKLFFGSGTQLSVL.

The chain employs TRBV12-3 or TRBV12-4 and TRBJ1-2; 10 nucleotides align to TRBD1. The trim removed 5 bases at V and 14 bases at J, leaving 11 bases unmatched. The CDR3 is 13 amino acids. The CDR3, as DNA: TGTGCCAGCAGTCAACGGGACAGGGGAGGTGGGACCTTC. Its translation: CASSQRDRGGGTF.

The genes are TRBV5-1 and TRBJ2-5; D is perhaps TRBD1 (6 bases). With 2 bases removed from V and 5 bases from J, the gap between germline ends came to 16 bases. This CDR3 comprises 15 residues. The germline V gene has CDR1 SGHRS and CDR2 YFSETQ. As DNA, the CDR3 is TGCGCCAGCAGCTTCGCAGGGGCGGTTTTGGAGACCCAGTACTTC. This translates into CASSFAGAVLETQYF.

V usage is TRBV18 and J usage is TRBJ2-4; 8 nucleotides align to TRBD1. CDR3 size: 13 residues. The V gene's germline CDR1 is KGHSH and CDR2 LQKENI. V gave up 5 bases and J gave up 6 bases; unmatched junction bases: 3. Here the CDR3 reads CASSSDRGNIQYF. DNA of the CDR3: TGTGCCAGCTCATCCGACAGGGGAAACATTCAGTACTTC.

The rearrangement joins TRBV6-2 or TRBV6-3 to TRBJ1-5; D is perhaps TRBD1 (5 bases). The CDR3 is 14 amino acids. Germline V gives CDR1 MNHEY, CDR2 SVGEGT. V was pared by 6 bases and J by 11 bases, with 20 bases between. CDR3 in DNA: TGTGCCAGCAGCACACAGGTTCTAAACGTCGCCCAGCATTTT. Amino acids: CASSTQVLNVAQHF.